This T cell receptor (beta chain) was profiled in a study of cytomegalovirus exposure and HLA in healthy donors. The PCR had 60 Vbeta and 13 Jbeta primers. Generated by immunoSEQ multiplex PCR, the TCRdb table keeps only in-frame clones and is missing some. The sample gives 250,000 to 300,000 clones, about 93% of which show up once; 1.5% to 2% is in the top ten. As to this clone: Its specificity is not known.

Germline V gene sequence: CDR1 MNHNS, CDR2 SASEGT. The CDR3 contains 15 residues. Study conclusions and caveats: Researchers reported in a later analysis that a missense DCLRE1C variant was tied to TCR beta V- and J-gene trimming.

The material sequenced was PBMCs. The chain employs TRBV6-1 and TRBJ2-5, with 9 bases lining up with TRBD1. The tail of the sequence fits TRBJ2-7 better, so the J call may be wrong. This sequence was found in a girl aged 2-10 years in good health and CMV-seronegative. CDR3 loop: CASREEGQGTHEQYF. CDR3 bases: TGTGCCAGCAGAGAGGAGGGACAGGGTACCCACGAGCAGTACTTC.